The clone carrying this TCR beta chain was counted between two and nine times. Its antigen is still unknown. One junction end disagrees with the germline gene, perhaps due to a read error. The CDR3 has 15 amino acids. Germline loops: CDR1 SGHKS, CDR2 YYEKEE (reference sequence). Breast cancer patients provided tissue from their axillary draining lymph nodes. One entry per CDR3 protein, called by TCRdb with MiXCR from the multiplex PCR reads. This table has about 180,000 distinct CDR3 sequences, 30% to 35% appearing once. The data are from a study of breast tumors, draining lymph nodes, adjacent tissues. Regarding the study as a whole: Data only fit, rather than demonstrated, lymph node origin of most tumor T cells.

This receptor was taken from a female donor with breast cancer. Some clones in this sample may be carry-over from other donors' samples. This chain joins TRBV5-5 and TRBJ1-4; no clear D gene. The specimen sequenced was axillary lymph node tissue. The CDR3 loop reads CANSLAVANNEKLFF. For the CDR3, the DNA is TGTGCCAACAGCTTGGCCGTCGCGAATAATGAAAAACTGTTTTTT. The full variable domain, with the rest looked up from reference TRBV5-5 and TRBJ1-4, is DAGVTQSPTHLIKTRGQQVTLRCSPISGHKSVSWYQQVLGQGPQFIFQYYEKEERGRGNFPDRFSARQFPNYSSELNVNALLLGDSALYLCANSLAVANNEKLFFGSGTQLSVL.